This T cell receptor beta chain was captured by sequencing in a study of blood T cell repertoires in COVID-19. Overall study context: Acute-phase and convalescent COVID-19 samples originated in the United States, Italy and Spain. PBMCs, B-cell-depleted T cells, or T cells provided the cDNA or gDNA that made up the material.

Germline V gene data show CDR1 as MDHEN and CDR2 as SYDVKM. The junction had 3 bases not matched to a gene; V was cut back by 6 bases and J by 6 bases. The CDR3 extends over 13 amino acids. Original analysis: Estimation of nucleated cell counts was performed using reference gene primer amplification. Data came from immunoSEQ multiplex PCR; TCRdb stores just in-frame clones and leaves some out. V and J calls and clone size are given by that table; D and trimming were obtained from the DNA. This repertoire shows approximately 100,000 clones, nearly 90% found once; its top ten account for more than 4.5%.

The clonotype was recovered from a man in his sixties or seventies with acute or convalescent COVID-19. Sequenced sample: peripheral blood. This chain connects TRBV28 to TRBJ1-2; TRBD1 matches at 11 bases. CDR3 nucleotide sequence: TGTGCCAGCAGCCGGGACAGGGGGGATGGCTACACCTTC. Protein: CASSRDRGDGYTF.